Listed below are T cell receptor beta chains from one sample, sequenced in a study of blood T cell repertoires in COVID-19. Data came from immunoSEQ multiplex PCR; TCRdb stores just in-frame clones and leaves some out. This sample carries approximately 260,000 clones, less than 90% of them seen once, and the ten largest clones take 4.6%. Source material: peripheral blood. The receptor set was obtained from a man aged 60 to 75 who had recovered from COVID-19. Each CDR3 is given with its conserved first and last residue. The D gene is left open where the match is weak. Rows give clone size only sometimes, using once, few, many, or a class for an expanded clone.

v_call	d_call	j_call	clone_size	cdr3_nt	cdr3_aa
TRBV11-3	.	TRBJ2-3	.	TGTGCCAGCAGCTTAGGTAGCACTTACACAGATACGCAGTATTTT	CASSLGSTYTDTQYF
TRBV28	.	TRBJ1-1	.	TGTGCCTCCAAAGGGGTGACTGAAGCTTTCTTT	CASKGVTEAFF
TRBV5-1	TRBD2	TRBJ2-2	.	TGCGCCAGCAGCGGGGGACTAGCGGTGAAGAACACCGGGGAGCTGTTTTTT	CASSGGLAVKNTGELFF
TRBV2	.	TRBJ1-6	.	TGTGCCAGCAGTGAGGTGGGGGGGAATTCACCCCTCCACTTT	CASSEVGGNSPLHF
TRBV19	.	TRBJ2-3	.	TGTGCCAGTAGTGGTTTTCCTCGAGGGCCAGATACGCAGTATTTT	CASSGFPRGPDTQYF
TRBV5-1	TRBD1	TRBJ1-2	few	TGCGCCAGCAGCCAGGGGGGCCAGTCTAACTATGGCTACACCTTC	CASSQGGQSNYGYTF
TRBV25-1	.	TRBJ1-1	.	TGTGCCAGCAGTGAACAGGGGCTTAACACTGAAGCTTTCTTT	CASSEQGLNTEAFF
TRBV5-1	TRBD1	TRBJ2-1	.	TGCGCCAGCAGCTTGGCCCCGTCGGGACAGTACAATGAGCAGTTCTTC	CASSLAPSGQYNEQFF
TRBV19	.	TRBJ1-2	.	TGTGCCAGTAGCTTTACGGGTAACTATGGCTACACCTTC	CASSFTGNYGYTF
TRBV30	.	TRBJ1-5	.	TGTGCCTGGAGTGCAGGGGCGCTTAGCAATCAGCCCCAGCATTTT	CAWSAGALSNQPQHF
TRBV7-6	.	TRBJ2-5	.	TGTGCCAGCAGCTTAGGAGTGTTGGCGGGGGAGACCCAGTACTTC	CASSLGVLAGETQYF
TRBV3-1/TRBV3-2	TRBD2	TRBJ2-7	.	TGTGCCAGCAGCCCGACTAGCGGGGGGGCCTACGAGCAGTACTTC	CASSPTSGGAYEQYF
TRBV20-1	TRBD2	TRBJ2-3	.	TGCAGTGCTAGTTCGTTCTCCGGGGGGGGGACCCCGGGGGATACGCAGTATTTT	CSASSFSGGGTPGDTQYF
TRBV5-1	TRBD1	TRBJ1-1	.	TGCGCCAGCAGCTTTAGGGGGCGCGACACTGAAGCTTTCTTT	CASSFRGRDTEAFF
TRBV12-3/TRBV12-4	.	TRBJ1-5	few	TGTGCCACGGGTAGCAATCAGCCCCAGCATTTT	CATGSNQPQHF
TRBV18	.	TRBJ2-5	.	TGTGCCAGCTCACCAATGAGAGTTCCAGAGACCCAGTACTTC	CASSPMRVPETQYF
TRBV6-1	.	TRBJ1-5	.	TGTGCCAGCAGTGAAGCCGACAGCAGCAATCAGCCCCAGCATTTT	CASSEADSSNQPQHF
TRBV7-9	.	TRBJ1-2	once	TGTGCCAGCAGCTTAGGAGGGCCCTATGGCTACACCTTC	CASSLGGPYGYTF
TRBV19	TRBD2	TRBJ2-1	.	TGTGCCAGTACCATCGGCGGGGGGCCTTTTGAGCAGTTCTTC	CASTIGGGPFEQFF
TRBV4-2	TRBD2	TRBJ2-7	many	TGTGCCAGCAGCCAAGACATAGGACTAGGGTCGTCCTACGAGCAGTACTTC	CASSQDIGLGSSYEQYF
TRBV3-1/TRBV3-2	.	TRBJ1-6	few	TGTGCCAGCAGCCAAGCCGGCGGTCCAGGGAGGGGTTCACCCCTCCACTTT	CASSQAGGPGRGSPLHF
TRBV25-1	.	TRBJ2-3	.	TGTGCCAGCAGTGAATTGGGCCGGGCCGGGGAGTCCACAGATACGCAGTATTTT	CASSELGRAGESTDTQYF
TRBV5-4	.	TRBJ2-7	few	TGTGCCAGCAGCCCTTCCCTTCCCGGTGCCCAGGGGATTAACGAGCAGTACTTC	CASSPSLPGAQGINEQYF
TRBV5-6	TRBD1	TRBJ2-7	.	TGTGCCAGCAGCTTCGACAGGGTAAAAGAGCAGTACTTC	CASSFDRVKEQYF
TRBV7-8	TRBD2	TRBJ2-1	few	TGTGCCAGCAGCTTAGAGAGCGGGAGAATTAGGAATGAGCAGTTCTTC	CASSLESGRIRNEQFF
TRBV7-8	TRBD1	TRBJ2-2	few	TGTGCCAGCAGCTTCGGGGCCGTCGGGACAGCGAACACCGGGGAGCTGTTTTTT	CASSFGAVGTANTGELFF
TRBV5-4	TRBD1	TRBJ1-2	.	TGTGCCAGCAGCTTGACAGGGGGGCACTATGGCTACACCTTC	CASSLTGGHYGYTF
TRBV27	TRBD1	TRBJ2-2	.	TGTGCCAGCAGTTTGCGATCGGTGGTGGACAGGGGGTGGGGGACCGGGGAGCTGTTTTTT	CASSLRSVVDRGWGTGELFF
TRBV29-1	.	TRBJ2-7	.	TGCAGCGTTGAACCCGCCCGAGGCTACGAGCAGTACTTC	CSVEPARGYEQYF
TRBV27	TRBD1	TRBJ2-7	once	TGTGCCAGCAAGACAGGGGGAAGCTCCTACGAGCAGTACTTC	CASKTGGSSYEQYF
TRBV7-8	TRBD1	TRBJ1-4	.	TGTGCCAGCAGAACCACCAGGACAGGGGGCCCCACTAATGAAAAACTGTTTTTT	CASRTTRTGGPTNEKLFF
TRBV9	.	TRBJ1-6	few	TGTGCCAGCAGCATACAGGGTGAAGGTTCACCCCTCCACTTT	CASSIQGEGSPLHF
TRBV4-1	TRBD2	TRBJ2-5	.	TGCGCCAGCAGCCAAAGCCCCAGGGAGGGCGAGACCCAGTACTTC	CASSQSPREGETQYF
TRBV30	.	TRBJ2-3	.	TGTGCCTGGAGTCCTAGCACAGATACGCAGTATTTT	CAWSPSTDTQYF
TRBV9	.	TRBJ1-2	.	TGTGCCAGCAGCGTGGGCGACGTACGTAACTATGGCTACACCTTC	CASSVGDVRNYGYTF
TRBV7-2	TRBD1	TRBJ2-5	.	TGTGCCAGCAGCTTAGTTCACAGGGGGACCCAAGAGACCCAGTACTTC	CASSLVHRGTQETQYF
TRBV10-3	TRBD1	TRBJ1-1	.	TGTGCCATCAGTTTAACCGGGGGACAGGGGAATACTGAAGCTTTCTTT	CAISLTGGQGNTEAFF
TRBV10-1	TRBD2	TRBJ2-7	.	TGCGCCAGCAGTGAGTCGGGAGCGGGACCCTACGAGCAGTACTTC	CASSESGAGPYEQYF
TRBV27	TRBD1	TRBJ1-2	.	TGTGCCAGCAGTTTATACGCAGGGGGCAACTATGGCTACACCTTC	CASSLYAGGNYGYTF
TRBV5-1	TRBD2	TRBJ2-1	.	TGCGCCATTTCGGGACTAGCGTCCTACAATGAGCAGTTCTTC	CAISGLASYNEQFF